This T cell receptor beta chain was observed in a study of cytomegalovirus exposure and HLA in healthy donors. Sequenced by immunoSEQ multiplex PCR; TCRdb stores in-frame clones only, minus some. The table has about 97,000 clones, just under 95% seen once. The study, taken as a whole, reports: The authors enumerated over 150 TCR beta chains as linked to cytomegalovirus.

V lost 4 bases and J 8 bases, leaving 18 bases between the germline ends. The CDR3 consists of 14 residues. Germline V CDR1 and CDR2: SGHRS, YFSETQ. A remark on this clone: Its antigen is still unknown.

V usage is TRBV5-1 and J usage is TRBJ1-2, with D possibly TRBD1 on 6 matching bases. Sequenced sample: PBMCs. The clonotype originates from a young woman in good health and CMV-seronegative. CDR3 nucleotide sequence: TGCGCCAGCAGCATCGACCTTACAGGGTGGGGCTACACCTTC. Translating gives CASSIDLTGWGYTF. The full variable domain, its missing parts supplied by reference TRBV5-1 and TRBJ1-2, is KAGVTQTPRYLIKTRGQQVTLSCSPISGHRSVSWYQQTPGQGLQFLFEYFSETQRNKGNFPGRFSGRQFSNSRSEMNVSTLELGDSALYLCASSIDLTGWGYTFGSGTRLTVV.